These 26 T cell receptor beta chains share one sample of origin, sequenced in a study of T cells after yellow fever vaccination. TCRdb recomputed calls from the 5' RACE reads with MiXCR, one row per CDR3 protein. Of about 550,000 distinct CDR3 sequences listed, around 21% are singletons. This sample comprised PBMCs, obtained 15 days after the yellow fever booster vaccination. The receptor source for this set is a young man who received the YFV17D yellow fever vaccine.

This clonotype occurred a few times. The CDR3 spells CASSQGTENYGYTF. In DNA form, the CDR3 reads TGTGCCAGCAGCCAGGGGACAGAGAACTATGGCTACACCTTC. J is TRBJ1-2 and V is TRBV4-2, with TRBD1 matching 7 bases. The CDR3 runs to 14 residues. Per germline, CDR1 LGHNA and CDR2 YNFKEQ. Germline trimming cut 3 bases from V and 2 bases from J; bases unmatched to any gene: 3.

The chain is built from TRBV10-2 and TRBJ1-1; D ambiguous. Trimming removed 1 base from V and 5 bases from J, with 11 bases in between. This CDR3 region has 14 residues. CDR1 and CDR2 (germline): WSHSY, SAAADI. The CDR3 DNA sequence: TGCGCCAGCAGTGAGTTGGTAGGAAGTACTGAAGCTTTCTTT. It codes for CASSELVGSTEAFF.

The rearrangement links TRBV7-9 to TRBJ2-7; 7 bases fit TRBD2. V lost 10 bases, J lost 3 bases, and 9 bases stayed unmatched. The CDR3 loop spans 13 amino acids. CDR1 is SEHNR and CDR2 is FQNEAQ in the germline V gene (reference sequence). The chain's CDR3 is CATRLAGFYEQYF. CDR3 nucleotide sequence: TGTGCCACCAGACTAGCTGGCTTCTACGAGCAGTACTTC. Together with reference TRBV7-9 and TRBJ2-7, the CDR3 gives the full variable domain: DTGVSQNPRHKITKRGQNVTFRCDPISEHNRLYWYRQTLGQGPEFLTYFQNEAQLEKSRLLSDRFSAERPKGSFSTLEIQRTEQGDSAMYLCATRLAGFYEQYFGPGTRLTVT.

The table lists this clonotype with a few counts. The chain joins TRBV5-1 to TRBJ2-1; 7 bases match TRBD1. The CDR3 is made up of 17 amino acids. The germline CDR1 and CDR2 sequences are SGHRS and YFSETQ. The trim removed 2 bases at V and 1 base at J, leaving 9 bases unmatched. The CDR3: CASSLGKTGKSYNEQFF. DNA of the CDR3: TGCGCCAGCAGCTTAGGAAAGACAGGGAAGTCCTACAATGAGCAGTTCTTC.

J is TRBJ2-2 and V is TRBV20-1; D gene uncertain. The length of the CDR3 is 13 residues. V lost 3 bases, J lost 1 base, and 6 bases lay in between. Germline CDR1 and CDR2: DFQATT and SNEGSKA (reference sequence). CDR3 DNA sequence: TGCAGTGCTAGGTACGGGAACACCGGGGAGCTGTTTTTT. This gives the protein CSARYGNTGELFF.

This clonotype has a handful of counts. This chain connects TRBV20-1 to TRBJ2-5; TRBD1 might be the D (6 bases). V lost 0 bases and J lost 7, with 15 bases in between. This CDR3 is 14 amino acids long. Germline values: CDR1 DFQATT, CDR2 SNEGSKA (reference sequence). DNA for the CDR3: TGCAGTGCTAGAGATAGGACAGCCCGGGGGACCCAGTACTTC. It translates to CSARDRTARGTQYF.

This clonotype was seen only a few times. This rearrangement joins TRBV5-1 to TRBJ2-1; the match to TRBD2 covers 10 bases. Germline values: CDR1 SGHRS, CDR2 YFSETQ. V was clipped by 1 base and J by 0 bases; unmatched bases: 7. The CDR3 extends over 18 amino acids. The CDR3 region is CASSLSAGGLSSYNEQFF. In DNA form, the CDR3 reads TGCGCCAGCAGCTTGTCAGCGGGAGGGTTGAGCTCCTACAATGAGCAGTTCTTC.

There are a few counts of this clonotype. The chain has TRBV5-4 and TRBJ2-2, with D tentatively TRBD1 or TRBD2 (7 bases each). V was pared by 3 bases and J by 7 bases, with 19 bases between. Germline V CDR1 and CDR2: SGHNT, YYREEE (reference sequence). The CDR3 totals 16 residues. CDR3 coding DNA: TGTGCCAGCAGCTCCGCAGCGGGACAGAATTACGGGGAGCTGTTTTTT. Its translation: CASSSAAGQNYGELFF.

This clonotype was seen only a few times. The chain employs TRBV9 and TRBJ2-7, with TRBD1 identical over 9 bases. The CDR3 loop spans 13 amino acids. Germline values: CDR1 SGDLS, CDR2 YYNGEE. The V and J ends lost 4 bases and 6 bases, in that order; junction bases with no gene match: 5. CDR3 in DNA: TGTGCCAGCAGCCTACTGACAGGGGGCGAGCAGTACTTC. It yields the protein CASSLLTGGEQYF.

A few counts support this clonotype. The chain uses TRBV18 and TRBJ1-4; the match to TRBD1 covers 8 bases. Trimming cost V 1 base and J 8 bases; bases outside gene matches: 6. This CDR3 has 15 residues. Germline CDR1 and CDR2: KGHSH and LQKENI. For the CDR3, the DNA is TGTGCCAGCTCACCACTACAGGGGGTTCGAGAAAAACTGTTTTTT. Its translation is CASSPLQGVREKLFF. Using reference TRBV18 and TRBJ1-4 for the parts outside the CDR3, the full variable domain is NAGVMQNPRHLVRRRGQEARLRCSPMKGHSHVYWYRQLPEEGLKFMVYLQKENIIDESGMPKERFSAEFPKEGPSILRIQQVVRGDSAAYFCASSPLQGVREKLFFGSGTQLSVL.

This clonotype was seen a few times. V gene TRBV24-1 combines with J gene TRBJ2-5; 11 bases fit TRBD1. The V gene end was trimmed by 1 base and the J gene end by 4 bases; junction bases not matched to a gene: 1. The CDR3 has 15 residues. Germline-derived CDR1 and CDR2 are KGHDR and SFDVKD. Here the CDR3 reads CATSDFGTGGETQYF. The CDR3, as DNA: TGTGCCACCAGTGATTTCGGGACAGGGGGAGAGACCCAGTACTTC.

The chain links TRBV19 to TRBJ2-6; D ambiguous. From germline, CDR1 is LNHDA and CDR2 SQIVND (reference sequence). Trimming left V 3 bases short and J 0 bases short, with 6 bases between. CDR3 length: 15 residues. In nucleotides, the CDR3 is TGTGCCAGTAGTATCTCCCGCTCTGGGGCCAACGTCCTGACTTTC. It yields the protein CASSISRSGANVLTF.

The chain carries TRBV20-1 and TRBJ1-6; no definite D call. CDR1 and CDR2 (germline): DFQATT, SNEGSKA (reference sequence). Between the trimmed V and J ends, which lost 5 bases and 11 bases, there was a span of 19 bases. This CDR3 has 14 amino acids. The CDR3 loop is CSAPGPKKETPLHF. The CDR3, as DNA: TGCAGTGCTCCCGGGCCCAAAAAAGAGACACCCCTCCACTTT.

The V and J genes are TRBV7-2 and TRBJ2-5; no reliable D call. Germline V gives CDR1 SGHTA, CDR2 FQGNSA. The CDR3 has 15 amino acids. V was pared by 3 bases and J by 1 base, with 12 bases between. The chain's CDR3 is CASSFSEEIQETQYF. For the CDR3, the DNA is TGTGCCAGCAGCTTCTCTGAGGAGATCCAAGAGACCCAGTACTTC. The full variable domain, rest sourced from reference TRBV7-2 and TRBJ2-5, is GAGVSQSPSNKVTEKGKDVELRCDPISGHTALYWYRQSLGQGLEFLIYFQGNSAPDKSGLPSDRFSAERTGGSVSTLTIQRTQQEDSAVYLCASSFSEEIQETQYFGPGTRLLVL.

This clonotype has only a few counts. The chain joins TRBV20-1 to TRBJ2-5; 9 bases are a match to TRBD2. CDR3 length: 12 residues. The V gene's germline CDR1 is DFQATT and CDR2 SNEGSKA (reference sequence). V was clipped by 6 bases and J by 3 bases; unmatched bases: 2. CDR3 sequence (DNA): TGCAGTGCCTGGACTAGCGAAGAGACCCAGTACTTC. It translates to CSAWTSEETQYF.

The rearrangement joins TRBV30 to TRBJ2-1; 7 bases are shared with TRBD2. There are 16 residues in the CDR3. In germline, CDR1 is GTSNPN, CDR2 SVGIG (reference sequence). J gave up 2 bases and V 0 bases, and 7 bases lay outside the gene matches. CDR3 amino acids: CAWSVASGGPYNEQFF. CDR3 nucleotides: TGTGCCTGGAGTGTTGCTAGCGGAGGACCCTACAATGAGCAGTTCTTC. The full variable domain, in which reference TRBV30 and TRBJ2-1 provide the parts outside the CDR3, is SQTIHQWPATLVQPVGSPLSLECTVEGTSNPNLYWYRQAAGRGLQLLFYSVGIGQISSEVPQNLSASRPQDRQFILSSKKLLLSDSGFYLCAWSVASGGPYNEQFFGPGTRLTVL.

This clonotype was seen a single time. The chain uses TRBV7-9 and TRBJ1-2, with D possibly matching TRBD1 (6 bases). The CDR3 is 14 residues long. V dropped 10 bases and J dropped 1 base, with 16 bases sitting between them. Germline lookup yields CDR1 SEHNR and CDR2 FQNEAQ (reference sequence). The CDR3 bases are TGTGCCACCTCTAGGGGGGAAGGTAACTATGGCTACACCTTC. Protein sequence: CATSRGEGNYGYTF.

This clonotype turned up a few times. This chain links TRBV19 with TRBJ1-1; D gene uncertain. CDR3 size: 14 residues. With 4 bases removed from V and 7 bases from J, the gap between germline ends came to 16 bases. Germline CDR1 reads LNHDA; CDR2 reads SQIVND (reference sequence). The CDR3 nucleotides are TGTGCCAGTAGTAGGACGGACCCACCCCTTGAAGCTTTCTTT. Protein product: CASSRTDPPLEAFF.

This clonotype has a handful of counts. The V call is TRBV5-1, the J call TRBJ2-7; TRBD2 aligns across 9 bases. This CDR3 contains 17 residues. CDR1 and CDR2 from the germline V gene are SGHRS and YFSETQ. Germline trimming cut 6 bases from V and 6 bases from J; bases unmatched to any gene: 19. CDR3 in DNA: TGCGCCAGCACCTTAATAGCGGGAGCCTTACTCTCGTCCGAGCAGTACTTC. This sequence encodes CASTLIAGALLSSEQYF.

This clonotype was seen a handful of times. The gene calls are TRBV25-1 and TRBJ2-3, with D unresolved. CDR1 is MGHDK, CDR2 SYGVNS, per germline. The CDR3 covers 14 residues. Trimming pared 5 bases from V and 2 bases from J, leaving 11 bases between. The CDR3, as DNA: TGTGCCAGCAGTCGAGATCTTAACACAGATACGCAGTATTTT. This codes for CASSRDLNTDTQYF.

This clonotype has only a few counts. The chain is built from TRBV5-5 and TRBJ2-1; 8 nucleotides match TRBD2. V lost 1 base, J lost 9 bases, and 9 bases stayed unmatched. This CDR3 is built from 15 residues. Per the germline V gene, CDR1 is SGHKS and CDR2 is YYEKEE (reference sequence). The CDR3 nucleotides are TGTGCCAGCAGCTTGCTCCCAGCGGGAGATCGTGAGCAGTTCTTC. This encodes CASSLLPAGDREQFF.

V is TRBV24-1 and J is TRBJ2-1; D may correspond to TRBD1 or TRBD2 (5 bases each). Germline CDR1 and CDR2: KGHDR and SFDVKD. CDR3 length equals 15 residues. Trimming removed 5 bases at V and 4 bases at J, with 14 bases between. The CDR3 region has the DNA TGTGCCACCAGTGCCGGGGCGGGCGGGTACAATGAGCAGTTCTTC. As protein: CATSAGAGGYNEQFF.

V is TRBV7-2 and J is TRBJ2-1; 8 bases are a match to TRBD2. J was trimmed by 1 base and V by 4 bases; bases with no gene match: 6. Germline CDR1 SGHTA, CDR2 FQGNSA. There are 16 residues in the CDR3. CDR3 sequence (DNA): TGTGCCAGCAGCTCAGTAGCGGGGTTATCCTACAATGAGCAGTTCTTC. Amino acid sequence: CASSSVAGLSYNEQFF.

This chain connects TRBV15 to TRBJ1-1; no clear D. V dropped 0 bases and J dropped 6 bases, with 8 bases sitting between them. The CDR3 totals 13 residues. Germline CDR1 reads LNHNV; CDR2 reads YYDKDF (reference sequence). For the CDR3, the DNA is TGTGCCACCAGCAGAGATTGGCTCGCTGAAGCTTTCTTT. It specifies CATSRDWLAEAFF.

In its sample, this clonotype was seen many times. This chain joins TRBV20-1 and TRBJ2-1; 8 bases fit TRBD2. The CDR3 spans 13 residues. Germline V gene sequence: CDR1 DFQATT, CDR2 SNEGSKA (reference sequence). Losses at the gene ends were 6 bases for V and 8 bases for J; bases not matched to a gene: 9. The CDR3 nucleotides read TGCAGTGCCCCGCTTATAGCGGGACATGAGCAGTTCTTC. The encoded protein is CSAPLIAGHEQFF.

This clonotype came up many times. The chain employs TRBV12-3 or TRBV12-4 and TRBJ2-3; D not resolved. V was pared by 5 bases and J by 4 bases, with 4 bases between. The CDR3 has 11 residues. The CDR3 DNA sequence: TGTGCCAGCAGTGCCGCAGATACGCAGTATTTT. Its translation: CASSAADTQYF.